The 28 T cell receptor beta chains reported below all come from one sample, sequenced in a study of CD8+ T cells in alopecia areata. It was cDNA, reverse transcribed from extracted RNA, that served as the sequencing template. The method was immunoSEQ multiplex PCR; TCRdb's version includes in-frame clones alone and lacks a portion of them. The sample holds roughly 40,000 clones, under 65% seen once. CD25+CD127- cells were sorted from CD4+ cells in several patients. The specimen sequenced was CD4+ Tregs sorted from blood. These receptors originate from a human donor with alopecia areata.

In its sample, this clone is medium-sized (0.01 to 0.1%). V usage is TRBV9 and J usage is TRBJ2-3, with 7 bases matching TRBD1. Germline CDR1 SGDLS, CDR2 YYNGEE. The J segment lost 3 bases and the V segment lost 5 bases, leaving 6 bases of the junction unmatched. The CDR3 length is 14 residues. CDR3 sequence: CASSDRAGTDTQYF. DNA of the CDR3: TGTGCCAGCAGTGACAGGGCTGGGACAGATACGCAGTATTTT.

This clone was seen a few times. The rearrangement uses TRBV7-8 and TRBJ2-3; 8 positions agree with TRBD2. The CDR3 loop spans 15 amino acids. The V gene's germline CDR1 is SGHVS and CDR2 FQNEAQ. The trim removed 6 bases at V and 2 bases at J, leaving 7 bases unmatched. CDR3 sequence: CASRRGSGTTDTQYF. In DNA, the CDR3 is TGTGCCAGCAGGCGAGGTAGCGGGACCACAGATACGCAGTATTTT.

This clone was detected only a few times. The V and J genes are TRBV6-5 and TRBJ2-5; no clear D gene. The CDR3 has 14 residues. Trimming removed 7 bases at V and 0 bases at J, with 12 bases between. CDR1 MNHEY and CDR2 SVGAGI come from the germline V gene. The chain's CDR3 is CASIGSLYQETQYF. The CDR3 DNA is TGTGCCAGCATCGGCAGTCTGTACCAAGAGACCCAGTACTTC.

The rearrangement joins TRBV2 to TRBJ1-2; D not resolved. Germline CDR1 reads SNHLY; CDR2 reads FYNNEI. The CDR3 spans 12 residues. V gave up 4 bases and J gave up 2 bases, with 5 bases separating them. The CDR3 spells CASSAGNYGYTF. The CDR3 nucleotides read TGTGCCAGCAGTGCTGGCAACTATGGCTACACCTTC.

The V and J genes are TRBV7-2 and TRBJ1-2; 8 positions agree with TRBD1. This CDR3 region has 14 residues. Germline V lookup: CDR1 SGHTA, CDR2 FQGNSA. V trimming: 5 bases; J trimming: 9 bases; junction bases outside the gene matches: 11. CDR3 nucleotides: TGTGCCAGCAGCAGACAGGGGCTCCGGGGGAGCTACACCTTC. Its translation: CASSRQGLRGSYTF.

This clone is termed medium-sized. V and J are TRBV2 and TRBJ2-7, with D unresolved. The CDR3 length is 11 residues. Germline V gene sequence: CDR1 SNHLY, CDR2 FYNNEI. Between the trimmed V and J ends, which lost 8 bases and 6 bases, there was a span of 11 bases. This CDR3 is CASLYTSEQYF. The DNA for the CDR3 is TGTGCCAGCCTTTACACCAGCGAGCAGTACTTC.

This clone was seen only once. The chain uses TRBV18 and TRBJ1-3; D call uncertain. Looked up from germline, CDR1 is KGHSH and CDR2 is LQKENI. The V and J ends lost 5 bases and 3 bases respectively, with 14 bases between them. This CDR3 is built from 15 residues. The CDR3 nucleotides are TGTGCCAGCTCATCAAAAAGGGAATTTGGAAACACCATATATTTT. Protein product: CASSSKREFGNTIYF.

J is TRBJ1-1 and V is TRBV5-6; D possibly corresponds to TRBD1 (5 bases). V was shortened by 0 bases and J by 4 bases, with 7 bases between the two germline ends. The germline CDR1 and CDR2 sequences are SGHDT and YYEEEE. The CDR3 has 13 residues. CDR3 nucleotides: TGTGCCAGCAGCTTGGCAGGGCTCACTGAAGCTTTCTTT. This codes for CASSLAGLTEAFF.

The chain uses TRBV5-6 and TRBJ2-7; 12 nucleotides match TRBD1. CDR3 length: 13 residues. V trimming: 7 bases; J trimming: 3 bases; junction bases outside the gene matches: 2. The germline gives CDR1 SGHDT, CDR2 YYEEEE. This CDR3 reads CASGTGGLYEQYF. Written as DNA, the CDR3 is TGTGCCAGCGGGACAGGGGGCCTCTACGAGCAGTACTTC.

The table lists this clone with a few counts. The rearrangement joins TRBV6-6 to TRBJ1-6; the D gene is possibly TRBD1 (5 bases). CDR1 and CDR2 (germline): MNHNY, SVGAGI (reference sequence). The V gene lost 6 bases and the J gene lost 6 bases, with 18 bases spanning the gap. The CDR3 has 16 residues. The CDR3 protein is CASSKYRQQSNSPLHF. CDR3 nucleotides: TGTGCCAGCAGCAAATACAGGCAGCAGTCTAATTCACCCCTCCACTTT.

The rearrangement links TRBV2 to TRBJ2-1; 7 positions match TRBD2. V was clipped by 6 bases and J by 2 bases; unmatched bases: 7. The V gene's germline CDR1 is SNHLY and CDR2 FYNNEI. The CDR3 is made up of 15 amino acids. CDR3 sequence (DNA): TGTGCCAGCAGGGAAAGCGGGGCTACCTACAATGAGCAGTTCTTC. This codes for CASRESGATYNEQFF.

The chain has TRBV7-2 and TRBJ2-5; D may be TRBD1 (6 bases). In germline, CDR1 is SGHTA, CDR2 FQGNSA. V lost 3 bases to trimming and J lost 5 bases, with 13 bases between them. The CDR3 runs to 14 residues. The CDR3 protein is CASSFSWGRETQYF. For the CDR3, the DNA is TGTGCCAGCAGCTTCTCTTGGGGGCGGGAGACCCAGTACTTC.

The V gene is TRBV23-1, the J gene TRBJ1-5; D is unclear. Being an ORF, TRBV23-1 has a function that is uncertain. Trimming cost V 4 bases and J 5 bases, with 9 bases left between them. The CDR3 spans 13 residues. The CDR3 loop reads CASSPHPHQPQHF. In DNA, the CDR3 is TGCGCCAGCAGTCCTCATCCCCATCAGCCCCAGCATTTT.

This clone came up a few times. The chain has TRBV7-9 and TRBJ1-1, with a tentative D call TRBD1 (6 bases). The germline CDR1 and CDR2 sequences are SEHNR and FQNEAQ (reference sequence). The length of the CDR3 is 12 residues. V dropped 5 bases and J dropped 11 bases, with 15 bases sitting between them. The CDR3 DNA follows: TGTGCCAGCAGCCACGGGGGGCAGAGGGCTTTCTTT. This codes for CASSHGGQRAFF.

This clone has more than one count but fewer than ten. The chain uses TRBV7-9 and TRBJ1-4; D might be TRBD1 (6 bases). V gave up 5 bases and J gave up 4 bases, with 17 bases separating them. Germline V gene lookup returns CDR1 SEHNR and CDR2 FQNEAQ (reference sequence). The CDR3 covers 16 residues. The CDR3 DNA reads TGTGCCAGCAGCACGCGCACAGGGAAGAGTAATGAAAAACTGTTTTTT. Its protein is CASSTRTGKSNEKLFF.

The CDR3 loop is CASSQEVLAGVYEQYF. In DNA form, the CDR3 reads TGCGCCAGCAGCCAAGAGGTTCTAGCGGGAGTCTACGAGCAGTACTTC. This chain links TRBV4-3 with TRBJ2-7; TRBD2 aligns across 10 bases. The CDR3 runs to 16 residues. Germline CDR1 reads LGHNA; CDR2 reads YSLEER. The V and J ends lost 0 bases and 3 bases, in that order; junction bases with no gene match: 5.

This clone came up a few times. The V call is TRBV7-2, the J call TRBJ2-1; tentatively, D is TRBD2 (6 bases). V was cut by 8 bases and J by 2 bases, with 16 bases left in between. The CDR3 runs to 15 residues. Per the germline V gene, CDR1 is SGHTA and CDR2 is FQGNSA. CDR3 DNA: TGTGCCAGCGTACCCCCCCCGGGGGCCTACAATGAGCAGTTCTTC. This sequence encodes CASVPPPGAYNEQFF.

The sample holds a few counts of this clone. J is TRBJ1-1 and V is TRBV5-1, with 7 nucleotides matching TRBD1. The CDR3 extends over 13 amino acids. The ends lost 4 bases at V and 6 bases at J; junction bases unmatched: 6. Germline CDR1 is SGHRS and CDR2 is YFSETQ. CDR3 nucleotide sequence: TGCGCCAGCAGCCTCACAGGGGAGGCTGAAGCTTTCTTT. Translated: CASSLTGEAEAFF.

The CDR3 DNA sequence: TGTGCCAGCAGCCTCGTGCGGGGATTGAGCACAGATACGCAGTATTTT. This encodes CASSLVRGLSTDTQYF. This chain links TRBV4-2 with TRBJ2-3, with D tentatively TRBD2 (6 bases). The CDR3 has 16 amino acids. CDR1 is LGHNA, CDR2 YNFKEQ, per germline. With 4 bases removed from V and 0 bases from J, the gap between germline ends came to 14 bases.

By proportion, this clone is large (0.1 to 1%). The chain carries TRBV7-9 and TRBJ1-5, with 7 bases identical to TRBD1. V trimming: 4 bases; J trimming: 4 bases; junction bases outside the gene matches: 4. CDR1 SEHNR and CDR2 FQNEAQ come from the germline V gene (reference sequence). This CDR3 spans 14 amino acids. The CDR3 region is CASSWSGGNQPQHF. Written as DNA, the CDR3 is TGTGCCAGCAGCTGGTCAGGGGGGAATCAGCCCCAGCATTTT.

The CDR3 loop reads CASSFSSDPSTDTQYF. The CDR3 DNA follows: TGCGCCAGCAGCTTCTCTAGTGATCCTAGCACAGATACGCAGTATTTT. The chain recombines TRBV5-1 with TRBJ2-3, with unresolved D. The V and J ends lost 2 bases and 0 bases respectively, with 13 bases between them. This CDR3 contains 16 residues. Germline assignment: CDR1 SGHRS and CDR2 YFSETQ. Using reference TRBV5-1 and TRBJ2-3 for the parts outside the CDR3, the full variable domain is KAGVTQTPRYLIKTRGQQVTLSCSPISGHRSVSWYQQTPGQGLQFLFEYFSETQRNKGNFPGRFSGRQFSNSRSEMNVSTLELGDSALYLCASSFSSDPSTDTQYFGPGTRLTVL.

CDR3 in amino acids: CASSPSTHSYEQYF. CDR3 sequence (DNA): TGTGCCAGCAGCCCCTCTACTCACTCCTACGAGCAGTACTTC. This sequence joins TRBV9 and TRBJ2-7, with D hard to call. Germline assignment: CDR1 SGDLS and CDR2 YYNGEE. The CDR3 has 14 residues. V lost 4 bases and J 0 bases, leaving 11 bases between the germline ends.

The rearrangement uses TRBV10-3 and TRBJ1-2, with 8 nucleotides matching TRBD1. The CDR3 extends over 13 amino acids. Per germline, CDR1 ENHRY and CDR2 SYGVKD. The trim removed 8 bases at V and 8 bases at J, leaving 10 bases unmatched. The CDR3 coding sequence is TGTGCCATCGGCTACGGGACAGGCCTCGGCTACACCTTC. Its protein product is CAIGYGTGLGYTF.

The gene calls are TRBV5-6 and TRBJ2-2; 8 nucleotides line up with TRBD1. This CDR3 is 14 amino acids long. Germline V gives CDR1 SGHDT, CDR2 YYEEEE. V gave up 4 bases and J gave up 3 bases; unmatched junction bases: 2. CDR3 in DNA: TGTGCCAGCAGCCTGACAGGGGACACCGGGGAGCTGTTTTTT. Amino acids: CASSLTGDTGELFF.

This chain joins TRBV4-3 and TRBJ2-7; 8 bases align to TRBD1. The J segment lost 3 bases and the V segment lost 1 base, leaving 5 bases of the junction unmatched. CDR1 and CDR2 from the germline V gene are LGHNA and YSLEER. This CDR3 comprises 15 residues. CDR3 DNA sequence: TGCGCCAGCAGCCAAGTCGAGACAGGGGTCTACGAGCAGTACTTC. It encodes CASSQVETGVYEQYF.

This clone was seen a handful of times. The CDR3 region has the DNA TGTGCCAGCTCAACTGGACAGGATACGCAGTATTTT. Translation gives CASSTGQDTQYF. This rearrangement joins TRBV18 to TRBJ2-3, with D possibly TRBD1 on 6 matching bases. Trimming removed 5 bases at V and 6 bases at J, with 9 bases between. Germline V lookup: CDR1 KGHSH, CDR2 LQKENI. The CDR3 contains 12 residues.

The chain employs TRBV7-9 and TRBJ2-3; 11 nucleotides match TRBD2. J was trimmed by 2 bases and V by 5 bases; bases with no gene match: 3. This CDR3 has 15 residues. Germline CDR1 and CDR2: SEHNR and FQNEAQ (reference sequence). CDR3 in DNA: TGTGCCAGCAGCCTGGGACTAGCGGACACAGATACGCAGTATTTT. This gives the protein CASSLGLADTDTQYF.

The J gene is TRBJ1-2, the V gene TRBV5-1; tentative D call: TRBD1 (5 bases). V lost 1 base and J 1 base, leaving 8 bases between the germline ends. The CDR3 sequence is 14 residues long. Germline CDR1 reads SGHRS; CDR2 reads YFSETQ. The CDR3 region has the DNA TGCGCCAGCAGCTTGCAAGGACATAACTATGGCTACACCTTC. Its translation is CASSLQGHNYGYTF.